This T cell receptor (beta chain) is drawn from a study of blood T cell repertoires in COVID-19. Germline V gives CDR1 MRHNA, CDR2 SNTAGT. The V end was cut by 0 bases, the J end by 5 bases, with 16 bases between. This CDR3 comprises 16 residues. Data came from immunoSEQ multiplex PCR; TCRdb stores just in-frame clones and leaves some out. This table holds some 140,000 clones, about 80% found once. The sample was peripheral blood. This rearrangement joins TRBV6-4 to TRBJ2-5; a weak D match, TRBD1 (6 bases). This clonotype originated in a woman older than 75 with acute or convalescent COVID-19. The chain's CDR3 is CASSDSRPGQGETQYF. CDR3 in DNA: TGTGCCAGCAGTGACTCGAGGCCAGGCCAGGGGGAGACCCAGTACTTC.